The clone carrying this T cell receptor beta chain was counted many times. This sample was included in a study of T-cell reconstitution after alpha-beta-depleted transplantation in children. This sample's TCRbeta library carried unique molecular identifier barcodes. TCRdb called the PCR reads again in MiXCR, with one record for every CDR3 protein. This sample has about 78,000 distinct CDR3 sequences; 12% to 15% occur once, and the top ten carry about 30%. This TCR came from a male patient between 2 and 15 years old who had a stem cell transplant for acute lymphoblastic leukemia, so the T cells may come from the graft donor. This specimen was PBMCs, mostly from graft donor cells, taken 180 days after TCRalphabeta/CD19-depleted stem cell transplant.

The DNA for the CDR3 is TGCAGTGCTAGTGGGGCGGGAGGATCCTACGAGCAGTACTTC. It translates to CSASGAGGSYEQYF. The rearrangement joins TRBV20-1 to TRBJ2-7, with 8 positions matching TRBD2. Trimming took 3 bases from V and 1 from J; bases not matched to a gene: 5. Per the germline V gene, CDR1 is DFQATT and CDR2 is SNEGSKA (reference sequence). The CDR3 is 14 amino acids.